The clone carrying this TCR beta chain was seen a handful of times. Its antigen is undetermined. This specimen belongs to a study of cytomegalovirus exposure and HLA in healthy donors. The study's findings and limits: V- and J-gene trimming in TCR beta was tied to a missense DCLRE1C variant by an analysis performed later.

Regarding donors, all were healthy bone marrow donors. Use of 60 Vbeta and 13 Jbeta primers characterized the PCR. Produced via immunoSEQ multiplex PCR; TCRdb's table is partial and in-frame only. The sample holds about 140,000 clones, roughly 79% seen once. The CDR3 contains 15 residues. CDR1 and CDR2 from the germline V gene are SNHLY and FYNNEI. The V gene end was trimmed by 6 bases and the J gene end by 5 bases; junction bases not matched to a gene: 6. The specimen was PBMCs. The rearrangement links TRBV2 to TRBJ2-3; 12 bases fit TRBD2. The origin of this receptor is a male donor in good health and CMV-seronegative. CDR3 sequence reads: CASSASSGRGDTQYF. In DNA, the CDR3 is TGTGCCAGCAGCGCGTCTAGCGGGAGGGGAGATACGCAGTATTTT. Supplemented by reference TRBV2 and TRBJ2-3, the full variable domain reads EPEVTQTPSHQVTQMGQEVILRCVPISNHLYFYWYRQILGQKVEFLVSFYNNEISEKSEIFDDQFSVERPDGSNFTLKIRSTKLEDSAMYFCASSASSGRGDTQYFGPGTRLTVL.